This T cell receptor (beta chain) was obtained from a study of cytotoxic CD8 clonotypes in ibrutinib-treated CLL. The V gene's germline CDR1 is SGHAT and CDR2 FQDESV (reference sequence). The J segment lost 4 bases and the V segment lost 5 bases, leaving 6 bases of the junction unmatched. The CDR3 is 15 residues long. Overall study findings and caveats: Clonality increased at ibrutinib response and stayed stable in sustained remission. At progression, however, it fell back toward baseline. The study found baseline clonality above age-matched healthy donors, tracking circulating CD8+ T-cell counts.

Concerning this clone: The antigen is undetermined.

Using immunoSEQ multiplex PCR, the repertoire was profiled, and TCRdb retains in-frame clones only, with some absent. The sample contains tens of thousands of clones, roughly 59% of which appear only once. This clonotype was sampled from a human donor with chronic lymphocytic leukemia. The rearrangement joins TRBV11-1 to TRBJ2-5, with TRBD1 matching 11 bases. This specimen consisted of PBMCs, obtained after 12 months of ibrutinib treatment. Here the CDR3 DNA reads TGTGCCAGCAGCCACGGACAGGGGGCAGGAGAGACCCAGTACTTC. Protein product: CASSHGQGAGETQYF.